These T cell receptor beta chains were read from a single sample in a study of blood T cell repertoires in COVID-19. Assay: immunoSEQ multiplex PCR; the TCRdb copy retains only in-frame clones and omits some. The sample lists about 46,000 clones; over 80% were seen once. The sample consisted of peripheral blood. These TCRs come from a human donor with active COVID-19. The donor label of this sample is uncertain. The CDR3 runs from the conserved cysteine through the conserved F or W. Fields, in order: clone size, D gene, V gene, J gene, CDR3 protein, CDR3 DNA. D genes are given only for firm matches. Clone size appears in some rows only: once, few, many, or a class for an expanded clone.

clone_size: .
d_call: .
v_call: TRBV6-5
j_call: TRBJ2-7
cdr3_aa: CASSYSTGSGEQYF
cdr3_nt: TGTGCCAGCAGTTACTCGACCGGGTCGGGGGAGCAGTACTTC

clone_size: .
d_call: .
v_call: TRBV27
j_call: TRBJ1-1
cdr3_aa: CASSFRQVDTEAFF
cdr3_nt: TGTGCCAGCAGTTTTCGCCAGGTCGACACTGAAGCTTTCTTT

clone_size: .
d_call: .
v_call: TRBV15
j_call: TRBJ2-7
cdr3_aa: CATSNSGQGSYEQYF
cdr3_nt: TGTGCCACCAGCAATAGTGGGCAGGGTTCCTACGAGCAGTACTTC

clone_size: .
d_call: .
v_call: TRBV29-1
j_call: TRBJ2-1
cdr3_aa: CSVATGSYNEQFF
cdr3_nt: TGCAGCGTTGCTACAGGCTCCTACAATGAGCAGTTCTTC

clone_size: .
d_call: .
v_call: TRBV6-1
j_call: TRBJ2-7
cdr3_aa: CASSEDDRPSYEQYF
cdr3_nt: TGTGCCAGCAGTGAGGACGACAGACCATCCTACGAGCAGTACTTC

clone_size: .
d_call: TRBD1
v_call: TRBV11-3
j_call: TRBJ1-1
cdr3_aa: CASSLENRGLPEAFF
cdr3_nt: TGTGCCAGCAGCTTAGAGAACAGGGGACTTCCTGAAGCTTTCTTT

clone_size: .
d_call: .
v_call: TRBV19
j_call: TRBJ1-1
cdr3_aa: CASSTRGREGAFF
cdr3_nt: TGTGCCAGTTCTACCCGGGGGAGGGAGGGTGCTTTCTTT

clone_size: .
d_call: .
v_call: TRBV5-6
j_call: TRBJ1-2
cdr3_aa: CASSVLQANYGYTF
cdr3_nt: TGTGCCAGCAGCGTACTGCAAGCTAACTATGGCTACACCTTC

clone_size: .
d_call: .
v_call: TRBV5-6
j_call: TRBJ1-4
cdr3_aa: CASSLEQVWKLFF
cdr3_nt: TGTGCCAGCAGCTTGGAGCAGGTCTGGAAACTGTTTTTT

clone_size: .
d_call: .
v_call: TRBV5-4
j_call: TRBJ2-7
cdr3_aa: CASSPSPVQYEQYF
cdr3_nt: TGTGCCAGCAGCCCCTCCCCAGTGCAATACGAGCAGTACTTC

clone_size: .
d_call: .
v_call: TRBV9
j_call: TRBJ2-7
cdr3_aa: CASSVQAGTSMREQYF
cdr3_nt: TGTGCCAGCAGCGTTCAGGCCGGGACATCAATGAGGGAGCAGTACTTC

clone_size: .
d_call: TRBD1
v_call: TRBV6-5
j_call: TRBJ2-2
cdr3_aa: CASSPQGMNTGELFF
cdr3_nt: TGTGCCAGCAGCCCACAGGGGATGAACACCGGGGAGCTGTTTTTT

clone_size: .
d_call: TRBD1
v_call: TRBV28
j_call: TRBJ1-1
cdr3_aa: CASSPGDRSNTEAFF
cdr3_nt: TGTGCCAGCAGTCCTGGGGACAGGTCTAACACTGAAGCTTTCTTT

clone_size: once
d_call: TRBD1
v_call: TRBV5-4
j_call: TRBJ2-2
cdr3_aa: CASSPWDRRAGELFF
cdr3_nt: TGTGCCAGCAGCCCCTGGGACAGGAGGGCCGGGGAGCTGTTTTTT

clone_size: .
d_call: .
v_call: TRBV7-9
j_call: TRBJ2-1
cdr3_aa: CASSFRVAGHEQFF
cdr3_nt: TGTGCCAGCAGCTTCAGGGTCGCAGGGCATGAGCAGTTCTTC

clone_size: .
d_call: .
v_call: TRBV24-1
j_call: TRBJ2-5
cdr3_aa: CATSAMRTDQETQYF
cdr3_nt: TGTGCCACCAGCGCCATGAGGACAGACCAAGAGACCCAGTACTTC

clone_size: .
d_call: TRBD1
v_call: TRBV5-1
j_call: TRBJ1-5
cdr3_aa: CASSPQGAGQPQHF
cdr3_nt: TGCGCCAGCAGCCCACAGGGGGCAGGTCAGCCCCAGCATTTT

clone_size: .
d_call: .
v_call: TRBV9
j_call: TRBJ1-5
cdr3_aa: CASSVEAGRDQPQHF
cdr3_nt: TGTGCCAGCAGCGTAGAGGCAGGGCGAGATCAGCCCCAGCATTTT

clone_size: .
d_call: .
v_call: TRBV5-5
j_call: TRBJ2-7
cdr3_aa: CASSLAVDSRYEQYF
cdr3_nt: TGTGCCAGCAGCCTTGCAGTGGACAGTCGGTACGAGCAGTACTTC

clone_size: .
d_call: .
v_call: TRBV4-2
j_call: TRBJ2-3
cdr3_aa: CASSQGASGTDTQYF
cdr3_nt: TGTGCCAGCAGCCAAGGGGCTAGCGGCACAGATACGCAGTATTTT

clone_size: .
d_call: .
v_call: TRBV9
j_call: TRBJ1-4
cdr3_aa: CASSVAPDYEKLFF
cdr3_nt: TGTGCCAGCAGCGTAGCACCAGACTATGAAAAACTGTTTTTT

clone_size: few
d_call: .
v_call: TRBV2
j_call: TRBJ1-5
cdr3_aa: CASSEGTDSNQPQHF
cdr3_nt: TGTGCCAGCAGTGAAGGGACAGATAGCAATCAGCCCCAGCATTTT

clone_size: .
d_call: .
v_call: TRBV7-2
j_call: TRBJ2-7
cdr3_aa: CASGPGPREQYF
cdr3_nt: TGTGCCAGCGGCCCAGGGCCTCGGGAGCAGTACTTC

clone_size: .
d_call: .
v_call: TRBV11-3
j_call: TRBJ2-3
cdr3_aa: CASSRDFSTDTQYF
cdr3_nt: TGTGCCAGCAGCCGGGACTTTAGCACAGATACGCAGTATTTT

clone_size: .
d_call: .
v_call: TRBV12-3/TRBV12-4
j_call: TRBJ2-3
cdr3_aa: CASKLADTQYF
cdr3_nt: TGTGCCAGCAAATTAGCAGATACGCAGTATTTT

clone_size: .
d_call: TRBD2
v_call: TRBV24-1
j_call: TRBJ2-3
cdr3_aa: CATSRLAGGSTDTQYF
cdr3_nt: TGTGCCACCAGTCGACTAGCGGGAGGTAGCACAGATACGCAGTATTTT

clone_size: .
d_call: TRBD1
v_call: TRBV19
j_call: TRBJ2-7
cdr3_aa: CASSAGQGSSYEQYF
cdr3_nt: TGTGCCAGTAGTGCGGGACAGGGAAGCTCCTACGAGCAGTACTTC

clone_size: .
d_call: .
v_call: TRBV30
j_call: TRBJ1-1
cdr3_aa: CAWSDRDMNTEAFF
cdr3_nt: TGTGCCTGGAGTGACAGAGATATGAACACTGAAGCTTTCTTT

clone_size: .
d_call: .
v_call: TRBV18
j_call: TRBJ1-2
cdr3_aa: CASSPSGQPNYGYTF
cdr3_nt: TGTGCCAGCTCCCCGAGTGGACAGCCTAACTATGGCTACACCTTC

clone_size: .
d_call: TRBD2
v_call: TRBV5-4
j_call: TRBJ2-3
cdr3_aa: CASSSRSGVTDTQYF
cdr3_nt: TGTGCCAGCAGCTCCCGTAGCGGGGTAACAGATACGCAGTATTTT

clone_size: .
d_call: TRBD2
v_call: TRBV5-1
j_call: TRBJ2-7
cdr3_aa: CASSFSGNNYEQYF
cdr3_nt: TGCGCCAGCAGCTTTAGCGGGAACAACTACGAGCAGTACTTC

clone_size: .
d_call: .
v_call: TRBV7-9
j_call: TRBJ2-1
cdr3_aa: CASSLVGQEFGREQFF
cdr3_nt: TGTGCCAGCAGCTTAGTCGGACAAGAATTCGGACGCGAGCAGTTCTTC

clone_size: .
d_call: .
v_call: TRBV9
j_call: TRBJ1-4
cdr3_aa: CASSGQVSNEKLFF
cdr3_nt: TGTGCCAGCAGCGGACAGGTTTCTAATGAAAAACTGTTTTTT

clone_size: .
d_call: .
v_call: TRBV30
j_call: TRBJ1-2
cdr3_aa: CAWSVKGRPEGYGYTF
cdr3_nt: TGTGCCTGGAGTGTCAAGGGACGCCCGGAGGGCTATGGCTACACCTTC

clone_size: .
d_call: .
v_call: TRBV27
j_call: TRBJ2-1
cdr3_aa: CASSSQGRYNEQFF
cdr3_nt: TGTGCCAGCAGTTCGCAGGGGCGGTACAATGAGCAGTTCTTC

clone_size: .
d_call: .
v_call: TRBV12-3/TRBV12-4
j_call: TRBJ2-1
cdr3_aa: CASSLGGRPFF
cdr3_nt: TGTGCCAGCTCCTTGGGGGGGCGCCCCTTCTTC

clone_size: .
d_call: .
v_call: TRBV15
j_call: TRBJ2-6
cdr3_aa: CATSTLGQVLDVLTF
cdr3_nt: TGTGCCACCAGCACACTTGGACAAGTTCTTGACGTCCTGACTTTC

clone_size: once
d_call: TRBD1
v_call: TRBV18
j_call: TRBJ1-2
cdr3_aa: CASSRGQDYGYTF
cdr3_nt: TGTGCCAGCTCCAGAGGACAGGACTATGGCTACACCTTC

clone_size: .
d_call: TRBD2
v_call: TRBV3-1/TRBV3-2
j_call: TRBJ2-1
cdr3_aa: CASSQDWLAGVGNEQFF
cdr3_nt: TGTGCCAGCAGCCAAGATTGGCTAGCGGGAGTTGGGAATGAGCAGTTCTTC

clone_size: .
d_call: .
v_call: TRBV28
j_call: TRBJ1-2
cdr3_aa: CASSSSGHYGYTF
cdr3_nt: TGTGCCAGCAGTTCATCAGGGCACTATGGCTACACCTTC

clone_size: .
d_call: TRBD1
v_call: TRBV11-3
j_call: TRBJ1-2
cdr3_aa: CASSRQGAQGYTF
cdr3_nt: TGTGCCAGCAGCCGACAGGGGGCGCAGGGCTACACCTTC

clone_size: .
d_call: .
v_call: TRBV9
j_call: TRBJ2-3
cdr3_aa: CASGRGDGTTQYF
cdr3_nt: TGTGCCAGCGGGAGGGGGGATGGTACTACGCAGTATTTT

clone_size: .
d_call: TRBD1
v_call: TRBV6-6
j_call: TRBJ1-2
cdr3_aa: CASSRGQGPGYTF
cdr3_nt: TGTGCCAGCAGTAGAGGACAGGGGCCTGGCTACACCTTC

clone_size: .
d_call: TRBD2
v_call: TRBV19
j_call: TRBJ2-7
cdr3_aa: CASSILAGYEQYF
cdr3_nt: TGTGCCAGTAGTATTTTAGCGGGCTACGAGCAGTACTTC

clone_size: .
d_call: .
v_call: TRBV9
j_call: TRBJ1-1
cdr3_aa: CASSVDIMNTEAFF
cdr3_nt: TGTGCCAGCAGCGTAGACATCATGAACACTGAAGCTTTCTTT